Following are 24 T cell receptor beta chains from one sample sequenced in a study of T cells after yellow fever vaccination. From the 5' RACE reads, TCRdb called clonotypes with MiXCR, one entry per CDR3 protein. The data show about 320,000 distinct CDR3 sequences, approximately 4.3% seen once. The sample in question was PBMCs, obtained 15 days after the yellow fever booster vaccination. The receptors come from a man aged 18 to 29 who received the YFV17D yellow fever vaccine.

This clonotype was detected a few times. The rearrangement uses TRBV28 and TRBJ2-7, with D possibly TRBD2 on 7 matching bases. The CDR3 consists of 13 residues. Germline V gene sequence: CDR1 MDHEN, CDR2 SYDVKM. The germline V and J ends were trimmed by 5 bases and 5 bases, with 13 bases remaining between them. DNA for the CDR3: TGTGCCAGCAGTCCGTCGGGGGGCCACGAGCAGTACGTC. Its translation is CASSPSGGHEQYV.

This clonotype came up a few times. The CDR3 is CASSTRDRYGYTF. The CDR3 nucleotides are TGTGCCAGCAGTACCCGGGACCGATATGGCTACACCTTC. This chain uses TRBV6-5 with TRBJ1-2; maybe TRBD1 (5 bases). V lost 5 bases and J lost 5, with 12 bases in between. The CDR3 covers 13 residues. Germline V gene sequence: CDR1 MNHEY, CDR2 SVGAGI.

The rearrangement uses TRBV5-1 and TRBJ1-5; 8 bases line up with TRBD1. The CDR3 is made up of 15 amino acids. J was trimmed by 7 bases and V by 2 bases; bases with no gene match: 8. Germline lookup yields CDR1 SGHRS and CDR2 YFSETQ. This CDR3 reads CASSFGRGQEQPQHF. Here the CDR3 DNA reads TGCGCCAGCAGCTTCGGCAGGGGGCAGGAGCAGCCCCAGCATTTT.

This clonotype was detected many times. This chain links TRBV9 with TRBJ2-5; TRBD2 matches 11 bases. The germline CDR1 and CDR2 sequences are SGDLS and YYNGEE. This CDR3 contains 19 residues. Trimming cost V 0 bases and J 0 bases; bases outside gene matches: 10. The CDR3 region is CASSVGAGLAVFYQETQYF. The CDR3 region has the DNA TGTGCCAGCAGCGTAGGTGCGGGACTAGCGGTCTTTTACCAAGAGACCCAGTACTTC.

This clonotype was counted only a few times. V gene TRBV4-2 combines with J gene TRBJ1-5, with a possible D match to TRBD1 (5 bases). The V gene's germline CDR1 is LGHNA and CDR2 YNFKEQ. The CDR3 extends over 13 amino acids. The V end was cut by 0 bases, the J end by 8 bases, with 8 bases between. CDR3 protein: CASSQELGEPQHF. DNA of the CDR3: TGTGCCAGCAGCCAAGAATTGGGGGAGCCCCAGCATTTT.

The sample holds many counts of this clonotype. The genes are TRBV27 and TRBJ2-7; D is unclear. Trimming left V 3 bases short and J 5 bases short, with 11 bases between. The germline CDR1 and CDR2 sequences are MNHEY and SMNVEV (reference sequence). The CDR3 contains 13 residues. The CDR3 reads CASSFFSSNEQYF. CDR3 DNA: TGTGCCAGCAGTTTCTTCTCGTCGAACGAGCAGTACTTC.

This clonotype has only a few counts. The rearrangement uses TRBV5-6 and TRBJ2-7; 10 bases are shared with TRBD1. This CDR3 has 14 residues. Unmatched junction bases numbered 7, after V lost 4 bases and J lost 6 bases. CDR1 and CDR2 (germline): SGHDT, YYEEEE. DNA of the CDR3: TGTGCCAGCAGCCGCGGAGACAGGGGGCCCGAGCAGTACGTC. Amino acids: CASSRGDRGPEQYV.

The chain has TRBV12-3 or TRBV12-4 and TRBJ2-3; D is unresolved. The CDR3 runs to 13 residues. V lost 3 bases to trimming and J lost 8 bases, with 12 bases between them. The CDR3 here is CASSFLGAATQYF. The CDR3 region has the DNA TGTGCCAGCAGTTTTCTGGGTGCAGCTACGCAGTATTTT.

The chain recombines TRBV7-9 with TRBJ1-1; TRBD1 matches at 7 bases. The CDR3 extends over 15 amino acids. V lost 5 bases to trimming and J lost 4 bases; unmatched junction nucleotides: 10. CDR1 and CDR2 from the germline V gene are SEHNR and FQNEAQ (reference sequence). As DNA, the CDR3 is TGTGCCAGCAGCCCGTCAGGGGGGCAAGGCACTGAAGCTTTCTTT. As protein: CASSPSGGQGTEAFF.

This clonotype was recorded many times. J is TRBJ2-1 and V is TRBV20-1; 9 nucleotides match TRBD2. Germline V gene lookup returns CDR1 DFQATT and CDR2 SNEGSKA (reference sequence). V shed 7 bases and J 0 bases; nucleotides not matched to a gene: 7. This CDR3 is 15 amino acids long. The CDR3 region has the DNA TGCAGTGTCCAAGCGGGGGGTTTCTCCTACAATGAGCAGTTCTTC. This codes for CSVQAGGFSYNEQFF.

This clonotype showed up many times. The chain links TRBV20-1 to TRBJ2-5, with D possibly TRBD1 on 6 matching bases. Germline CDR1 is DFQATT and CDR2 is SNEGSKA (reference sequence). Trimming took off 3 bases at V and 7 bases at J, with 18 bases between the two ends. The CDR3 sequence is 14 residues long. The CDR3 here is CSASVLGAQGTQYF. The DNA of the CDR3 is TGCAGTGCTAGTGTCTTGGGGGCCCAGGGGACCCAGTACTTC.

The V and J genes are TRBV6-6 and TRBJ2-2, with TRBD2 identical over 8 bases. The V and J ends lost 3 bases and 3 bases, in that order; junction bases with no gene match: 3. The CDR3 runs 15 residues. Per germline, CDR1 MNHNY and CDR2 SVGAGI (reference sequence). CDR3 nucleotides: TGTGCCAGCAGTTATCGGGAGGGGCACACCGGGGAGCTGTTTTTT. It is translated as CASSYREGHTGELFF.

This clonotype has at least ten counts. This chain links TRBV9 with TRBJ2-1; possible D gene TRBD1, 5 bases. The V end was cut by 4 bases, the J end by 8 bases, with 16 bases between. Germline lookup yields CDR1 SGDLS and CDR2 YYNGEE. The CDR3 has 14 amino acids. CDR3 DNA: TGTGCCAGCAGCTCCCAGTCCCAGGGCCATGAGCAGTTCTTC. Translation gives CASSSQSQGHEQFF.

This clonotype turned up a few times. The rearrangement links TRBV5-1 to TRBJ2-3; TRBD2 agrees at 11 bases. V trimming: 3 bases; J trimming: 2 bases; junction bases outside the gene matches: 8. The CDR3 runs to 17 residues. Germline values: CDR1 SGHRS, CDR2 YFSETQ. CDR3 region: CASSYFSGGASTDTQYF. CDR3 sequence (DNA): TGCGCCAGCAGCTACTTTAGCGGGGGGGCTTCCACAGATACGCAGTATTTT.

This clonotype was counted at least ten times. The chain combines TRBV20-1 with TRBJ2-7; D is perhaps TRBD1 (5 bases). Looked up from germline, CDR1 is DFQATT and CDR2 is SNEGSKA (reference sequence). This CDR3 is built from 14 residues. Trimming left V 3 bases short and J 1 base short, with 13 bases between. The CDR3 spells CSASQGFGSYEQYF. The CDR3 DNA sequence: TGCAGTGCTAGTCAGGGATTTGGTTCCTACGAGCAGTACTTC.

The sample holds a few counts of this clonotype. The gene calls are TRBV6-2 or TRBV6-3 and TRBJ1-1; D gene unclear. The CDR3 has 14 residues. CDR1 MNHEY and CDR2 SVGEGT come from the germline V gene. The V end was cut by 2 bases, the J end by 7 bases, with 14 bases between. The CDR3 loop reads CASSYPREVGEAFF. CDR3 in DNA: TGTGCCAGCAGTTACCCAAGGGAGGTCGGTGAAGCTTTCTTT.

The J gene is TRBJ2-3, the V gene TRBV12-3 or TRBV12-4; D remains ambiguous. V dropped 5 bases and J dropped 0 bases, with 12 bases sitting between them. The CDR3 is 15 residues long. CDR3 sequence reads: CASSLTETSTDTQYF. The CDR3 region has the DNA TGTGCCAGCAGTCTGACGGAGACTAGCACAGATACGCAGTATTTT.

V usage is TRBV6-2 or TRBV6-3 and J usage is TRBJ2-1; 9 positions match TRBD2. The CDR3 sequence is 16 residues long. V was clipped by 0 bases and J by 5 bases; unmatched bases: 5. The germline V gene encodes CDR1 MNHEY and CDR2 SVGEGT. In DNA, the CDR3 is TGTGCCAGCAGTTACTCGACTGCGGGGGGGCACAATGAGCAGTTCTTC. Protein product: CASSYSTAGGHNEQFF.

V and J are TRBV7-6 and TRBJ1-1; D may be TRBD1 (6 bases). Trimming took off 5 bases at V and 9 bases at J, with 22 bases between the two ends. The CDR3 covers 15 residues. Germline CDR1 SGHVS, CDR2 FNYEAQ. In DNA form, the CDR3 reads TGTGCCAGCAGCCAGAATGGGGGGGGGCTTGGTAAAGCTTTCTTT. This encodes CASSQNGGGLGKAFF.

This clonotype showed up many times. The rearrangement uses TRBV7-9 and TRBJ2-1, with 9 bases lining up with TRBD1. CDR3 size: 16 residues. CDR1 is SEHNR, CDR2 FQNEAQ, per germline (reference sequence). The V gene end was trimmed by 6 bases and the J gene end by 7 bases; junction bases not matched to a gene: 13. The CDR3 sequence is CASSTHHRGQRNEQFF. CDR3 in DNA: TGTGCCAGCAGTACGCACCACAGGGGGCAGAGGAATGAGCAGTTCTTC.

V gene TRBV24-1 combines with J gene TRBJ2-3, with D perhaps matching TRBD1 (5 bases). Per germline, CDR1 KGHDR and CDR2 SFDVKD. Trimming left V 4 bases short and J 0 bases short, with 13 bases between. The CDR3 totals 16 residues. The chain's CDR3 is CATSDTRTPSTDTQYF. In nucleotides, the CDR3 is TGTGCCACCAGTGACACCCGGACACCGAGCACAGATACGCAGTATTTT.

The rearrangement joins TRBV7-9 to TRBJ1-1; no definite D call. This CDR3 region has 14 residues. In germline, CDR1 is SEHNR, CDR2 FQNEAQ (reference sequence). With 3 bases removed from V and 1 base from J, the gap between germline ends came to 9 bases. The CDR3 here is CASSFTRSNTEAFF. CDR3 sequence (DNA): TGTGCCAGCAGCTTCACTCGATCGAACACTGAAGCTTTCTTT.

This clonotype was counted only a few times. This chain connects TRBV7-6 to TRBJ2-3; a weak D match, TRBD1 (5 bases). Germline loops: CDR1 SGHVS, CDR2 FNYEAQ. The V gene lost 2 bases and the J gene lost 2 bases, with 8 bases spanning the gap. The CDR3 consists of 14 residues. The CDR3 protein is CASSLQGPTDTQYF. CDR3 nucleotides: TGTGCCAGCAGCTTACAGGGTCCCACAGATACGCAGTATTTT.

This clonotype was observed many times. This chain connects TRBV7-9 to TRBJ2-3; D possibly corresponds to TRBD2 (5 bases). In germline, CDR1 is SEHNR, CDR2 FQNEAQ (reference sequence). V lost 5 bases, J lost 6 bases, and 15 bases lay in between. This CDR3 comprises 14 residues. This chain's CDR3 is CASSPHGESDTQYF. The CDR3 DNA follows: TGTGCCAGCAGCCCCCACGGGGAATCCGATACGCAGTATTTT.